This TCR beta chain derives from a study of blood T cell repertoires in COVID-19. The method was immunoSEQ multiplex PCR; TCRdb's version includes in-frame clones alone and lacks a portion of them. The repertoire holds 200,000 to 250,000 clones, about 82% seen once, with more than 9% in the top ten. Germline V gene sequence: CDR1 SGHDT, CDR2 YYEEEE. The CDR3 is made up of 12 amino acids. The V and J ends lost 4 bases and 11 bases respectively, with 15 bases between them. The clonotype comes from a woman older than 75 with acute or convalescent COVID-19. The rearrangement links TRBV5-6 to TRBJ1-1; perhaps TRBD1 as D (6 bases). The sequencing input was peripheral blood. The CDR3 DNA follows: TGTGCCAGCAGCCCGAACAGGGCCCGCGCTTTCTTT. It is translated as CASSPNRARAFF.